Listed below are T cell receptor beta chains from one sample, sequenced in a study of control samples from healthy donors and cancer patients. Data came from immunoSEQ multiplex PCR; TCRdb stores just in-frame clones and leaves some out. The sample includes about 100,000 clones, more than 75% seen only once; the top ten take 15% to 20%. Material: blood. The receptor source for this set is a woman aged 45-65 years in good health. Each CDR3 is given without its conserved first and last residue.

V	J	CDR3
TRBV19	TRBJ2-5	ASSIDGGDQY
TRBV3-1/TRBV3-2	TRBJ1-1	ASSLTGQRPEAF
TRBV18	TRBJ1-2	ASSPPDTRGYGYT
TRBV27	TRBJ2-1	ASSLQGLGYNEQF
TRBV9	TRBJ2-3	ASSVHGRADTQY
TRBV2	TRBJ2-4	ASSQGGGAGKNIQY
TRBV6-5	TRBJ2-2	ASIGTGFTGELF
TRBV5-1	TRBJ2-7	ASSLQSSSYEQY
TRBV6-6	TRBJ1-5	ASSSRSQPQH
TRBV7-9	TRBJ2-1	ASSYAQGIANEQF
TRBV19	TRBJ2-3	ASSRGRGTDTQY
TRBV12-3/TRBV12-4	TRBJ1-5	ASSPDSLQPQH
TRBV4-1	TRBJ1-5	ASSQDPGTTNQPQH
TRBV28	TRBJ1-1	ASSLRRPGNKEAF
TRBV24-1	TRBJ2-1	ATSDYSGGNEQF
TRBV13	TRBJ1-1	ASSLRGMNTEAF
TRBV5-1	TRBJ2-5	ASSLGQGPAETQY
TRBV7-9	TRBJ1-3	ASSLFTESSGNTIY
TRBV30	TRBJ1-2	AWRGRGSGYT
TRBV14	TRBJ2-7	ASSQDRLEQY
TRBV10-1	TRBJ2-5	ASSEDRGWETQY
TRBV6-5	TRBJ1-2	ASGTRYYGYT
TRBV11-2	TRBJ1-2	ASSSRLTGGIYT
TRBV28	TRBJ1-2	ASSKSNSRTGYGYT
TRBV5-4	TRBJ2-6	ASSPGGIITANVLT
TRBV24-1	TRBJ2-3	ATSDPREWTDTQY
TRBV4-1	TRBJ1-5	ASSQESAIRQPQH
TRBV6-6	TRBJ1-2	ASSPATGDGYT
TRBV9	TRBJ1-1	ASTEASRSRSANTEAF
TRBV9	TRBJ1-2	ASSVATSGGREANYGYT
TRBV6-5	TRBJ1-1	ASSYWGAEAF
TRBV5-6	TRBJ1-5	ASSFRGGERQPQH
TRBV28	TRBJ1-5	ASSWDRYSNQPQH
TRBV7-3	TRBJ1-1	ASSLATGGVTEAF
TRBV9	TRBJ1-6	ASSVEDRGEGILSPLH
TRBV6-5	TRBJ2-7	ASSRQGSFGEQY
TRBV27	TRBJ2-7	ASSSSDGYEQY
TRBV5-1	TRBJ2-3	ATKVTSTLSPDTQY
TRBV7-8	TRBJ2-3	ASSSSGWGPTDTQY
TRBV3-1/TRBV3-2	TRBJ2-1	ASSQLGAVSYNEQF
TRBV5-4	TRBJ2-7	ASSLPGAVHEQY
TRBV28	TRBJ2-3	ASSLVAGSTDTQY
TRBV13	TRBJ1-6	ASSLTQGNNSPLH
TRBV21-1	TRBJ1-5	ASSKGGRWCNQPQH
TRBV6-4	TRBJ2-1	ASSDDGFKQF
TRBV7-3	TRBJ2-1	ASSLAGGPNEQF
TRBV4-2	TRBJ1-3	ASSQDRSASSGNTIY
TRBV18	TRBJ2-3	ASSPEVADTQY
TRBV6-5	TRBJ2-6	ASSLRGGANVLT
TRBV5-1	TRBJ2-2	ASSGSGTPNTGELF
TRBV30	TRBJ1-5	AWSAGINSNQPQH
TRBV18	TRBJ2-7	ASSSDRASYEQY
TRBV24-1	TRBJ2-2	ATSRFVGELF
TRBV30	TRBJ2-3	AWMEGWGSTDTQY
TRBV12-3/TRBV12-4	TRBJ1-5	ASSTAENQPQH
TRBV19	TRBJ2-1	ASSPGTGGRNEQF
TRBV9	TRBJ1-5	ASSVEGQGACNQPQH
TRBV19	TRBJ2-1	ASGTASGYNEQF